The T cell receptor beta chain under discussion was sequenced for a study of blood T cell repertoires in COVID-19. Study-wide background: Acute and convalescent COVID-19 specimens originated in the United States, Italy and Spain.

The V gene's germline CDR1 is SGHVS and CDR2 FQNEAQ. The V gene end was trimmed by 4 bases and the J gene end by 5 bases; junction bases not matched to a gene: 3. The CDR3 loop spans 15 amino acids. Sequencing was performed with immunoSEQ multiplex PCR; in TCRdb, only in-frame clones are kept and a portion is missing. This table has about 270,000 clones, around 86% appearing once. This clonotype originated in a woman aged 18-35 years who had recovered from COVID-19. This sequence joins TRBV7-8 and TRBJ2-1; TRBD2 agrees at 12 bases. Sequencing used PBMCs or T cells enriched from blood (not recorded which). The CDR3 is CASSWTSGTHNEQFF. The CDR3 DNA follows: TGTGCCAGCAGCTGGACTAGCGGGACCCACAATGAGCAGTTCTTC.